Each of the 20 T cell receptor beta chains below was sequenced from the same sample in a study of cytomegalovirus exposure and HLA in healthy donors. PCR involved 60 Vbeta and 13 Jbeta primers. The repertoire was sequenced with immunoSEQ multiplex PCR; TCRdb's copy has only in-frame clones and lacks some. Here the sample spans around 190,000 clones, 81% being singletons. Sequencing was done on a sample of PBMCs. These receptors originate from a man in his forties or fifties in good health and CMV-seropositive.

As for this clone: The identical CDR3 is also encoded by other nucleotide sequences in the sample. This chain uses TRBV27 with TRBJ1-1; D call uncertain. The V end lost 3 bases, the J end lost 1 base, and 6 bases lay between the germline ends. Germline CDR1 and CDR2: MNHEY and SMNVEV (reference sequence). CDR3 length: 13 residues. The CDR3: CASSLSRNTEAFF. CDR3 DNA: TGTGCCAGCAGTTTGTCCAGGAACACTGAAGCTTTCTTT.

The V and J genes are TRBV5-1 and TRBJ2-5, with 8 bases fitting TRBD2. This CDR3 is built from 13 residues. The V and J ends lost 5 bases and 3 bases, in that order; junction bases with no gene match: 3. Germline CDR1 is SGHRS and CDR2 is YFSETQ. For the CDR3, the DNA is TGCGCCAGCAGTTTTAGCGGGGAAGAGACCCAGTACTTC. It is translated as CASSFSGEETQYF.

The rearrangement joins TRBV2 to TRBJ2-2; a possible D gene is TRBD2 (6 bases). Trimming stripped 8 bases from V and 3 bases from J, with 10 bases between. The CDR3 sequence is 13 residues long. Germline assignment: CDR1 SNHLY and CDR2 FYNNEI. DNA of the CDR3: TGTGCCAGCGGGAGCGGGTACACCGGGGAGCTGTTTTTT. Amino acid sequence: CASGSGYTGELFF.

This rearrangement joins TRBV6-5 to TRBJ2-6; possibly TRBD1 for D (5 bases). Germline values: CDR1 MNHEY, CDR2 SVGAGI. The CDR3 sequence is 15 residues long. V lost 6 bases, J lost 0 bases, and 9 bases lay in between. CDR3 residues: CASRTTVSGANVLTF. CDR3 nucleotides: TGTGCCAGCAGGACGACAGTCTCTGGGGCCAACGTCCTGACTTTC.

A single count supports this clone. The chain combines TRBV15 with TRBJ2-2; no reliable D call. The germline V gene has CDR1 LNHNV and CDR2 YYDKDF (reference sequence). The V and J ends lost 2 bases and 5 bases respectively, with 9 bases between them. This CDR3 region has 14 residues. CDR3 loop: CATSRQVVTGELFF. Here the CDR3 DNA reads TGTGCCACCAGCAGACAGGTGGTTACCGGGGAGCTGTTTTTT.

Only a few counts were recorded for this clone. The chain recombines TRBV6-1 with TRBJ2-6, with D perhaps matching TRBD1 (5 bases). CDR3 length equals 14 residues. Per germline, CDR1 MNHNS and CDR2 SASEGT. The V gene lost 4 bases and the J gene lost 4 bases, with 8 bases spanning the gap. The CDR3 nucleotides are TGTGCCAGCAGTGGTAGGACAGGGGCCAACGTCCTGACTTTC. Protein: CASSGRTGANVLTF.

The chain is built from TRBV14 and TRBJ1-1; D perhaps matches TRBD1 (6 bases). This CDR3 spans 16 amino acids. Trimming cost V 5 bases and J 6 bases, with 22 bases left between them. Per germline, CDR1 SGHDN and CDR2 FVKESK. CDR3 nucleotides: TGTGCCAGCAGCAAAGGGCGGCAGGGGCAGGACGCTGAAGCTTTCTTT. Translation: CASSKGRQGQDAEAFF. Looking up the rest from reference TRBV14 and TRBJ1-1 gives the full variable domain: EAGVTQFPSHSVIEKGQTVTLRCDPISGHDNLYWYRRVMGKEIKFLLHFVKESKQDESGMPNNRFLAERTGGTYSTLKVQPAELEDSGVYFCASSKGRQGQDAEAFFGQGTRLTVV.

This clone appeared a few times. The gene calls are TRBV28 and TRBJ1-5; TRBD1 matches 8 bases. CDR3 length equals 18 residues. Germline CDR1 MDHEN, CDR2 SYDVKM. Trimming removed 3 bases from V and 1 base from J; junction bases left unmatched: 11. The CDR3 sequence is CASSLWTGTFGSNQPQHF. The CDR3 DNA sequence: TGTGCCAGCAGTTTGTGGACAGGGACGTTTGGGAGCAATCAGCCCCAGCATTTT.

V and J are TRBV29-1 and TRBJ2-7; D might be TRBD1 (5 bases). CDR3 size: 12 residues. From germline, CDR1 is SQVTM and CDR2 ANQGSEA. The germline V and J ends were trimmed by 7 bases and 4 bases, with 14 bases remaining between them. DNA for the CDR3: TGCAGCGCGGTCAGGGATTCGTACGAGCAGTACTTC. The encoded protein is CSAVRDSYEQYF.

The chain joins TRBV2 to TRBJ2-7, with TRBD2 identical over 8 bases. This CDR3 has 17 amino acids. Per germline, CDR1 SNHLY and CDR2 FYNNEI. J lost 0 bases, V lost 0 bases, and 7 bases had no gene match. CDR3 sequence reads: CASSEALGGGSSYEQYF. The CDR3 DNA reads TGTGCCAGCAGTGAAGCGCTTGGCGGGGGGTCCTCCTACGAGCAGTACTTC.

CDR3 loop: CSVQTGQGSKGIEQYF. CDR3 in DNA: TGCAGCGTTCAGACGGGACAGGGCTCCAAAGGCATCGAGCAGTACTTC. The rearrangement uses TRBV29-1 and TRBJ2-7, with 9 bases fitting TRBD1. CDR3 length equals 16 residues. Germline V gene sequence: CDR1 SQVTM, CDR2 ANQGSEA. The V and J ends lost 5 bases and 6 bases, in that order; junction bases with no gene match: 17.

Concerning this clone: Relative to the germline gene, one junction end is altered; a read error may explain this. The chain has TRBV18 and TRBJ1-1; D remains ambiguous. Germline lookup yields CDR1 KGHSH and CDR2 LQKENI. The CDR3 sequence is 12 residues long. The DNA of the CDR3 is TGTGCCAGCTCGCCACAGCCCACTGAAGCTTTCTTT. It encodes CASSPQPTEAFF.

This rearrangement joins TRBV19 to TRBJ1-5, with TRBD1 identical over 8 bases. Germline V CDR1 and CDR2: LNHDA, SQIVND (reference sequence). The CDR3 has 16 residues. Unmatched junction bases numbered 10, after V lost 3 bases and J lost 6 bases. The CDR3 reads CASSIQRQGRFQPQHF. The CDR3 DNA reads as TGTGCCAGTAGTATCCAACGACAGGGGAGGTTTCAGCCCCAGCATTTT.

The rearrangement uses TRBV11-2 and TRBJ1-1, with no clear D. Trimming shortened V by 3 bases and J by 1 base, and 6 bases separated the two germline ends. This CDR3 is built from 13 residues. Germline CDR1 reads SGHAT; CDR2 reads FQNNGV. The CDR3 nucleotides read TGTGCCAGCAGCTTGACGGGGAACACTGAAGCTTTCTTT. It yields the protein CASSLTGNTEAFF. Together with reference TRBV11-2 and TRBJ1-1, the CDR3 gives the full variable domain: EAGVAQSPRYKIIEKRQSVAFWCNPISGHATLYWYQQILGQGPKLLIQFQNNGVVDDSQLPKDRFSAERLKGVDSTLKIQPAKLEDSAVYLCASSLTGNTEAFFGQGTRLTVV.

This rearrangement joins TRBV27 to TRBJ1-4; a weak D match, TRBD1 (5 bases). CDR3 length: 15 residues. Between the trimmed V and J ends, which lost 3 bases and 7 bases, there was a span of 15 bases. Germline CDR1 reads MNHEY; CDR2 reads SMNVEV (reference sequence). The CDR3 spells CASSFGGQEGEKLFF. Here the CDR3 DNA reads TGTGCCAGCAGTTTTGGGGGTCAGGAGGGTGAAAAACTGTTTTTT.

The chain is built from TRBV4-1 and TRBJ2-7, with 10 bases fitting TRBD2. The V and J ends lost 4 bases and 5 bases, in that order; junction bases with no gene match: 5. The germline CDR1 and CDR2 sequences are MGHRA and YSYEKL. The CDR3 is 14 amino acids. The CDR3 nucleotides read TGCGCCAGCAGCCCCCTAGCGGGAGTCCACGAGCAGTACTTC. Residues: CASSPLAGVHEQYF.

This clone appeared a few times. This sequence joins TRBV15 and TRBJ2-7, with D maybe TRBD2 (5 bases). From germline, CDR1 is LNHNV and CDR2 YYDKDF (reference sequence). The CDR3 spans 15 residues. The V end lost 0 bases, the J end lost 2 bases, and 11 bases lay between the germline ends. CDR3 in DNA: TGTGCCACCAGCAGAGAAGCGGTTCAAACCTACGAGCAGTACTTC. Encoded protein: CATSREAVQTYEQYF. Full variable domain (missing parts from reference TRBV15 and TRBJ2-7): DAMVIQNPRYQVTQFGKPVTLSCSQTLNHNVMYWYQQKSSQAPKLLFHYYDKDFNNEADTPDNFQSRRPNTSFCFLDIRSPGLGDTAMYLCATSREAVQTYEQYFGPGTRLTVT.

The J gene is TRBJ2-1, the V gene TRBV5-1, with D unclear. Trimming shortened V by 4 bases and J by 2 bases, and 7 bases separated the two germline ends. Germline V lookup: CDR1 SGHRS, CDR2 YFSETQ. The CDR3 contains 13 residues. This CDR3 reads CASSPLPYNEQFF. CDR3 in DNA: TGCGCCAGCAGCCCCCTCCCCTACAATGAGCAGTTCTTC.

This chain connects TRBV27 to TRBJ2-7; D possibly corresponds to TRBD2 (6 bases). The CDR3 covers 17 residues. The germline V gene has CDR1 MNHEY and CDR2 SMNVEV (reference sequence). V lost 0 bases and J lost 4, with 19 bases in between. CDR3 residues: CASSLSGVAGRFYEQYF. CDR3 nucleotides: TGTGCCAGCAGTTTATCGGGGGTGGCGGGAAGATTTTACGAGCAGTACTTC.

The chain carries TRBV7-3 and TRBJ2-2; D not certain. CDR1 is SGHTA and CDR2 is FQGTGA in the germline V gene. V was clipped by 5 bases and J by 4 bases, with 8 bases between them. The CDR3 has 13 residues. The CDR3 DNA is TGTGCCAGCAGCGTACAGAGCACCGGGGAGCTGTTTTTT. This sequence encodes CASSVQSTGELFF.